This is a list of T cell receptor beta chains from one sample in a study of blood T cell repertoires in COVID-19. The data were produced by immunoSEQ multiplex PCR, yet TCRdb's version contains in-frame clones alone and is incomplete. There are about 46,000 clones in the sample; around 85% occur only once, and approximately 15% lies in the top ten. Sequenced: peripheral blood. All receptors derive from a human donor in a cohort sampled during active COVID-19. The donor label of this sample is uncertain. Each CDR3 is given without its conserved first and last residue.

TRBV3-1/TRBV3-2	TRBJ2-5	ASSPGQGSGTQY
TRBV7-9	TRBJ1-2	ASSSNRGKREGYT
TRBV5-5	TRBJ2-5	ASSYRVRETQY
TRBV5-1	TRBJ2-7	ASSLGQGASYEQY
TRBV2	TRBJ2-3	ASSAQGDTQY
TRBV7-6	TRBJ2-5	ASSLGRTGGETQY
TRBV2	TRBJ2-7	ASSQGQAREGYEQY
TRBV4-2	TRBJ1-5	ASSQDNNNQPQH
TRBV7-9	TRBJ2-5	ASSKGGPWETQY
TRBV29-1	TRBJ2-1	SVRSYNEQF
TRBV11-1	TRBJ1-6	ASSLTPGADSPLH
TRBV12-3/TRBV12-4	TRBJ1-6	ASSWDNYSPLH
TRBV9	TRBJ2-7	ASSRTSGLSEQY
TRBV27	TRBJ2-1	ASRPGTGVAYNEQF
TRBV5-1	TRBJ2-1	ASSEDRQGGNEQF
TRBV9	TRBJ2-5	ASSGVLGGETQY
TRBV18	TRBJ1-1	ASSPPGRDSSEAF
TRBV5-1	TRBJ2-5	ASSFSGGGAETQY
TRBV9	TRBJ2-2	ASSGKRVGELF
TRBV15	TRBJ2-7	ATSRDGYEQY
TRBV6-5	TRBJ2-2	ASSSGTGYTGELF
TRBV6-5	TRBJ2-2	ATSRTLAGELF
TRBV27	TRBJ2-7	ASSSQGPSYEQY
TRBV27	TRBJ2-4	ASSEQGAKNIQY
TRBV4-1	TRBJ1-5	ASSQPGYQPQH
TRBV5-1	TRBJ2-7	ASGQGSYEQY
TRBV5-5	TRBJ1-6	ASSFTGVNNSPLH
TRBV6-2/TRBV6-3	TRBJ1-5	ASSGRTEDNQPQH
TRBV28	TRBJ2-3	ASSSSGGTDTQY
TRBV30	TRBJ2-2	AWSVGGRSTRELF
TRBV5-4	TRBJ1-2	ASSRGDRSSNYGYT
TRBV9	TRBJ1-2	ASRTGAASNYGYT
TRBV19	TRBJ1-5	ASSGDSRLSQPQH
TRBV29-1	TRBJ2-2	SFRTAGQGETGELF
TRBV5-1	TRBJ1-2	ASSRRNLSGTVSSRAYGYT
TRBV10-3	TRBJ2-3	AISGTSGGTGADTQY
TRBV28	TRBJ1-5	ASSSILTGRGNQPQH
TRBV19	TRBJ1-1	ASSIDQGAAF
TRBV5-1	TRBJ2-1	ASTGIGAQQF
TRBV5-1	TRBJ2-1	ASSLGDRVHFTRSYNEQF
TRBV3-1/TRBV3-2	TRBJ1-3	ASSHGTGGNTIY
TRBV27	TRBJ2-7	ASSGAGSSSEQY